These T cell receptor beta chains were read from a single sample in a study of shared clonotypes between healthy human individuals. The method was immunoSEQ multiplex PCR; TCRdb's version includes in-frame clones alone and lacks a portion of them. Among 2,500,000 or so clones listed, roughly 90% were seen once. The specimen sequenced was naive CD4+ T cells from PBMCs. These receptors all come from a man aged 18 to 29 in good health. Some clones in this sample may be carry-over from other donors' samples. The CDR3 runs from the conserved cysteine through the conserved F or W. Fields, in order: clone size, J gene, V gene, D gene, CDR3 DNA, CDR3 protein. D genes are given only for firm matches. Rows give clone size only sometimes, using once, few, many, or a class for an expanded clone.

size: -; J: TRBJ2-3; V: TRBV2; D: TRBD1; DNA: TGTGCCAGCAGTGGTCAGGGGGCGACAGATACGCAGTATTTT; CDR3: CASSGQGATDTQYF
size: -; J: TRBJ2-2; V: TRBV7-2; D: -; DNA: TGTGCCAGCAGCTTAGTTGGGGGGGAGCTGTTTTTT; CDR3: CASSLVGGELFF
size: once; J: TRBJ2-7; V: TRBV5-4; D: TRBD1; DNA: TGTGCCAGCAGCTTACCGGGACAGGACTACGAGCAGTACTTC; CDR3: CASSLPGQDYEQYF
size: once; J: TRBJ1-1; V: TRBV5-1; D: -; DNA: TGCGCCAGCAGCTTGCGGCCCGAGAACACTGAAGCTTTCTTT; CDR3: CASSLRPENTEAFF
size: -; J: TRBJ2-7; V: TRBV5-1; D: TRBD2; DNA: TGCGCCAGCAGCTTGGGACTAGCGGTTACCTACGAGCAGTACTTC; CDR3: CASSLGLAVTYEQYF
size: once; J: TRBJ1-1; V: TRBV30; D: -; DNA: TGTGCCTGGAGTGGGGGGATGGGCACTGAAGCTTTCTTT; CDR3: CAWSGGMGTEAFF
size: -; J: TRBJ2-7; V: TRBV2; D: -; DNA: TGTGCCAGCAGTGAAGGGCAGGGGTTGCGCGAGCAGTACTTC; CDR3: CASSEGQGLREQYF
size: few; J: TRBJ1-2; V: TRBV19; D: -; DNA: TGTGCCAGTAGTCTCACAGGGAATGGCTACACCTTC; CDR3: CASSLTGNGYTF
size: -; J: TRBJ2-7; V: TRBV25-1; D: -; DNA: TGTGCCAGCAGTGAATATAGAACAGGCCACGAGCAGTACTTC; CDR3: CASSEYRTGHEQYF
size: -; J: TRBJ2-3; V: TRBV5-1; D: TRBD2; DNA: TGCGCCAGCAGCTTGGGGACTAGCGGGAGATCAAATACGCAGTATTTT; CDR3: CASSLGTSGRSNTQYF
size: -; J: TRBJ1-2; V: TRBV15; D: TRBD1; DNA: TGTGCCACCAGCGGAGGACAGGGCTATGGCTACACCTTC; CDR3: CATSGGQGYGYTF
size: -; J: TRBJ2-3; V: TRBV6-5; D: -; DNA: TGTGCCAGCAGTTACCGGGGGGCAGAGACAGATACGCAGTATTTT; CDR3: CASSYRGAETDTQYF
size: once; J: TRBJ2-7; V: TRBV19; D: -; DNA: TGTGCCAGTAGTATAACCGGGGTAGGCGAGCAGTACTTC; CDR3: CASSITGVGEQYF
size: -; J: TRBJ2-6; V: TRBV5-1; D: TRBD1; DNA: TGCGCCAGCAGCTTGCTTTCCGGGACAGGGGTGGTTGGGGCCAACGTCCTGACTTTC; CDR3: CASSLLSGTGVVGANVLTF
size: -; J: TRBJ1-1; V: TRBV10-3; D: TRBD1; DNA: TGTGCCATCAGGGCTGACAGACAGGGAGGGAACACTGAAGCTTTCTTT; CDR3: CAIRADRQGGNTEAFF
size: -; J: TRBJ1-5; V: TRBV6-1; D: -; DNA: TGTGCCAGCAGGGGGGAGGGACAGCCCCAGCATTTT; CDR3: CASRGEGQPQHF
size: -; J: TRBJ2-5; V: TRBV27; D: -; DNA: TGTGCCAGCAGTTTTTCGAGGTACCAAGAGACCCAGTACTTC; CDR3: CASSFSRYQETQYF
size: -; J: TRBJ2-5; V: TRBV11-2; D: TRBD2; DNA: TGTGCCAGCAGCTTAAGCGGGAGTAGCTGGGGAGAGACCCAGTACTTC; CDR3: CASSLSGSSWGETQYF
size: -; J: TRBJ1-2; V: TRBV6-1; D: TRBD1; DNA: TGTGCCAGCAGTGCGACAGGGGTTGGCTACACCTTC; CDR3: CASSATGVGYTF
size: -; J: TRBJ2-4; V: TRBV11-2; D: -; DNA: TGTGCCAGCAGAACCCTCCCCCGGGCCCAGGCCAAAAACATTCAGTACTTC; CDR3: CASRTLPRAQAKNIQYF
size: -; J: TRBJ2-2; V: TRBV9; D: -; DNA: TGTGCCAGCAGCGTTCGGTCCCTCGGCGCCGGGGAGCTGTTTTTT; CDR3: CASSVRSLGAGELFF
size: -; J: TRBJ2-5; V: TRBV6-5; D: TRBD1; DNA: TGTGCCAGCAGTAACAGGGGAGCGGAGACCCAGTACTTC; CDR3: CASSNRGAETQYF
size: -; J: TRBJ2-7; V: TRBV7-3; D: -; DNA: TGTGCCAGCAGCTTACTACATCCCAGCGAGCAGTACTTC; CDR3: CASSLLHPSEQYF
size: -; J: TRBJ2-7; V: TRBV6-5; D: -; DNA: TGTGCCAGCAGTCGTCCAGGGGCCTCCTACGAGCAGTACTTC; CDR3: CASSRPGASYEQYF
size: -; J: TRBJ1-4; V: TRBV2; D: -; DNA: TGTGCCAGCGTTCTCTGGTTGGGTGAAAAACTGTTTTTT; CDR3: CASVLWLGEKLFF
size: -; J: TRBJ1-1; V: TRBV10-1; D: -; DNA: TGCGCCAGCAGTGAGTTTTACAACACTGAAGCTTTCTTT; CDR3: CASSEFYNTEAFF
size: once; J: TRBJ2-7; V: TRBV10-3; D: TRBD1; DNA: TGTGCCATCAGTGAGTCTTGGGACAGGGCTCGGGAGCAGTACTTC; CDR3: CAISESWDRAREQYF
size: -; J: TRBJ1-1; V: TRBV7-2; D: TRBD1; DNA: TGTGCCAGCAGCTCGCGGACAGGGGGGACAATGAACACTGAAGCTTTCTTT; CDR3: CASSSRTGGTMNTEAFF
size: -; J: TRBJ2-7; V: TRBV4-1; D: TRBD2; DNA: TGCGCCAGCAGCCAGTTGTTGGGACTAGCAGTAACCGTGCAGTACTTC; CDR3: CASSQLLGLAVTVQYF
size: -; J: TRBJ2-6; V: TRBV7-3; D: -; DNA: TGTGCCAGCAGCTCAGGGGCTGGGGCCAACGTCCTGACTTTC; CDR3: CASSSGAGANVLTF
size: -; J: TRBJ2-7; V: TRBV7-2; D: -; DNA: TGTGCCAGCAGCTCCCATCCCTACGAGCAGTACTTC; CDR3: CASSSHPYEQYF
size: -; J: TRBJ2-7; V: TRBV4-1; D: TRBD2; DNA: TGCGCCAGCAGCCAACCGACTAGCGGACACTACGAGCAGTACTTC; CDR3: CASSQPTSGHYEQYF
size: -; J: TRBJ2-1; V: TRBV27; D: -; DNA: TGTGCCAGCAGTCGCAGGACCCTTTGGGGAGACGGGTACAATGAGCAGTTCTTC; CDR3: CASSRRTLWGDGYNEQFF
size: -; J: TRBJ2-7; V: TRBV5-5; D: -; DNA: TGTGCCAGCAGCGACACTAGTTCCGGCTACGAGCAGTACTTC; CDR3: CASSDTSSGYEQYF
size: once; J: TRBJ2-5; V: TRBV18; D: -; DNA: TGTGCCAGCTCACCCCTAGTAGGACAAGAGACCCAGTACTTC; CDR3: CASSPLVGQETQYF
size: -; J: TRBJ2-2; V: TRBV5-1; D: TRBD2; DNA: TGCGCCAGCAGCCGCAACCCACCGGGACTAGAAGGATCAGGGGAGCTGTTTTTT; CDR3: CASSRNPPGLEGSGELFF
size: once; J: TRBJ2-7; V: TRBV7-3; D: -; DNA: TGTGCCAGCAGCTTACTTCCAGGCTCCTACGAGCAGTACTTC; CDR3: CASSLLPGSYEQYF
size: -; J: TRBJ2-1; V: TRBV5-1; D: TRBD1; DNA: TGCGCCAGCAGCTCCCAGGGGGCGAAGTTGAATGAGCAGTTCTTC; CDR3: CASSSQGAKLNEQFF
size: -; J: TRBJ2-3; V: TRBV5-1; D: -; DNA: TGCGCCAGCAGCTTTTTGCCCTCAGCAGATACGCAGTATTTT; CDR3: CASSFLPSADTQYF
size: -; J: TRBJ2-7; V: TRBV18; D: TRBD2; DNA: TGTGCCAGCTCACCACTAGCGGGGACCTACGAGCAGTACTTC; CDR3: CASSPLAGTYEQYF
size: -; J: TRBJ2-7; V: TRBV23-1; D: -; DNA: TGCGCCCCGGAGGTTATTGGGGCCGGAGACTACGAGCAGTACTTC; CDR3: CAPEVIGAGDYEQYF
size: -; J: TRBJ2-1; V: TRBV7-2; D: -; DNA: TGTGCCAGCAGCACCCGGGACCACCCCAATGAGCAGTTCTTC; CDR3: CASSTRDHPNEQFF
size: -; J: TRBJ2-1; V: TRBV28; D: -; DNA: TGTGCCCTCGCCCAGCATCCCTCCTACAATGAGCAGTTCTTC; CDR3: CALAQHPSYNEQFF